This record covers a single T cell receptor (beta chain). This clone was picked up a small number of times. No cognate antigen has been identified for it. No qualities accompany the bases; no much larger clone lies one base away. All of the isolated RNA was reverse transcribed with the High Capacity cDNA Reverse Transcription Kit, so expressed TCRB transcripts were sequenced. Naive, central memory and regulatory T cell samples underwent deep immunoSEQ sequencing, averaging around 4 million total reads per sample. Sorted cells were lysed in RLT buffer and RNA was extracted with DNase-treated RNeasy Micro or Mini kits, depending on cell number. To prevent cross-contamination, every cell subset was processed on its own, while patient and healthy donor samples were processed together. Using the immunoSEQ multiplex PCR, TCRB sequences were amplified from cDNA into 87-bp fragments spanning the CDR3 region. The amplicons were sequenced using the Illumina HiSeq platform. In the authors' own workflow: PCR bias was computationally corrected using synthetic template baselines, reads within Hamming distance 2 were collapsed, and singletons that could not be merged were discarded. Reads were aligned against IMGT so that V, D and J genes, CDR3 length and insertions or deletions at six rearrangement sites could be assigned. Within each subset, clonotype counts were normalized to sorted cell number, and only after that were true diversity and Gini coefficients computed with the tcR R package. The overlap coefficient, calculated on TCRB nucleotide sequences, was used to quantify repertoire sharing. Out-of-frame TCRB sequences from naive cells were analyzed as a proxy for the pre-selection repertoire. Imported from immuneACCESS, the table was reduced by TCRdb to in-frame sequences with V and J called. These copies leave out some clones; in studies compared against another copy, an unresolved V gene accounts for under half, and the cause of the remainder is not known. That table supplies the V and J calls and clone size; D and trimming were determined from the DNA. This sample gives a few hundred thousand clones in total; roughly 14% of them show up just once. 0.03% to 0.04% of the sample lies in the top ten.

The entry originates in a study of beta chain features in type 1 diabetes (dated by TCRdb to 2016 to 2019). With respect to the entire study: No differences in mean age, gender distribution, total cell number or subset yield were found between patients and healthy donors. A total of 100 million to 110 million sorted cells were examined across all samples, and a strong correlation was observed between cell number per subset and RNA yield. In the study, TCRB repertoires of sorted circulating CD4+ T cell subsets from recently diagnosed type 1 diabetes patients were compared with those of matched healthy donors. Naive and central memory subsets were obtained from all 30 or so donors, but regulatory and stem cell-like memory subsets were isolated from only 8 patients and roughly 8 healthy donors.

At the junction V is shortened by 0 bases and J by 9 bases, with 11 bases in between. Including cysteine and phenylalanine, the CDR3 has 13 amino acids. Only the CDR3 part of the read is kept: 39 bases, read in frame from the first base. The germline V gene yields SGHDN for CDR1 and FVKESK for CDR2. Overall results and qualifications from the work: Because cDNA was sequenced instead of genomic DNA, activated cells with high expression could be over-represented, although the groups did not differ in activation or CD3 levels. Because small numbers of individuals were included in the HLA sub-analyses, any influence of HLA type on TCRB rearrangement was left unresolved. Shorter templates might be favored by PCR, yet because patient and control samples were amplified and corrected together, any such skew would affect both groups equally. Naive, central memory and regulatory TCRB repertoires appeared more similar among patients than among healthy donors. Patients with type 1 diabetes made fewer insertions and deleted more nucleotides at VDJ recombination sites, implying thymic rearrangement abnormalities. In all four CD4+ subsets, TCRB CDR3 length was moderately but significantly shorter in type 1 diabetes patients.

Each donor gave one peripheral blood draw, roughly 0.12 L on average, collected into heparinised tubes. A BD FACSAria II was used to sort naive, central memory, regulatory and stem cell-like memory CD4+ T cells with a panel that included CD45RO, CCR7, CD25, CD127, CD95 and CD27. Purity was above 95% for every sorted population. PBMCs were isolated immediately by Lymphoprep density gradient centrifugation and stained directly without culture. To minimize batch effects, samples were stained and sorted in pairs, one healthy donor with one patient per experiment. The origin of this receptor is a man aged 25-45 years in good health. The rearranged segments are TRBV14 and TRBJ2-5; the D gene is perhaps TRBD2, on 5 matching bases. Material for sequencing was naive CD4+ T cells from blood. The intended sense of this specimen's cell subset or site label: true naive CD4+ T cells. The bases are TGTGCCAGCAGCCAAGACCGAGGGTTCGCCCAGTACTTC. It is translated as CASSQDRGFAQYF.